This T cell receptor beta chain was captured in a study of blood T cell repertoires in COVID-19. The CDR3 is made up of 18 amino acids. Trimming pared 6 bases from V and 0 bases from J, leaving 19 bases between. In germline, CDR1 is SGHNT, CDR2 YYREEE (reference sequence). The count of this clone is one. Only in-frame clones appear in the TCRdb table, and some are missing; sequencing was by immunoSEQ multiplex PCR. In the table there are approximately 300,000 clones, roughly nine tenths of which are singletons. This sequence joins TRBV5-4 and TRBJ2-6, with D perhaps matching TRBD2 (6 bases). The sample was PBMCs or T cells enriched from blood (not recorded which). The receptor was isolated from a man in his 60s who had recovered from COVID-19. CDR3 DNA: TGTGCCAGCACCCGCGGGGTCGCGGGGCGCTCTGGGGCCAACGTCCTGACTTTC. This sequence encodes CASTRGVAGRSGANVLTF.